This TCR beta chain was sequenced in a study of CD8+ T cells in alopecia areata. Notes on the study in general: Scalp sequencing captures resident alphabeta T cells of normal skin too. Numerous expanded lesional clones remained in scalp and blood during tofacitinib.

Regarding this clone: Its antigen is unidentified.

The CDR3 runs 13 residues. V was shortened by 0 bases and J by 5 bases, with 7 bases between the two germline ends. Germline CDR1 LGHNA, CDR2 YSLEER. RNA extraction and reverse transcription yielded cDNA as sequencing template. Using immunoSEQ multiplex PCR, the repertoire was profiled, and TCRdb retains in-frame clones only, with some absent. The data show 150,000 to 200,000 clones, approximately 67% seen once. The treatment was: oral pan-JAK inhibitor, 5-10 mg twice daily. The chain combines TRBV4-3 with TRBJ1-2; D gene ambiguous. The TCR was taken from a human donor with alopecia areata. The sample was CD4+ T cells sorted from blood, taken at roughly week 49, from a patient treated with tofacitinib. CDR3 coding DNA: TGCGCCAGCAGCCAAGAGGGATTTTATGGCTACACCTTC. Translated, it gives CASSQEGFYGYTF.